This T cell receptor beta chain came from a study of CD8+ T cells in alopecia areata. Study overall: Treated patients were dosed with oral tofacitinib, taking 5 to 10 mg twice daily. Percentage of affected scalp area was the basis on which treated patients' severity was scored.

RNA was isolated and reverse transcribed to cDNA, the sequencing template. Clones were sequenced by immunoSEQ multiplex PCR, and TCRdb holds only the in-frame ones, with some missing. The top ten hold around an eighth of the sample, which has roughly 170,000 clones, under 60% seen once. The CDR3 sequence is 15 residues long. After removal of 5 bases from V and 1 base from J, the junction contained 7 bases not matched to a gene. Germline CDR1 is SGHVS and CDR2 is FQNEAQ. The treatment here: oral pan-JAK inhibitor, 5-10 mg twice daily. This clone was recorded a few times. The V gene is TRBV7-8, the J gene TRBJ1-2, with 7 bases identical to TRBD1. The input for sequencing was CD8+ T cells sorted from blood, taken at week 24, from a patient treated with tofacitinib. The receptor's source is a human donor with alopecia areata. In DNA, the CDR3 is TGTGCCAGCAGCCTGGGGACAGCGAATAACTATGGCTACACCTTC. It codes for CASSLGTANNYGYTF.